The entry that follows covers one T cell receptor (beta chain) sequence. Its cognate antigen is unknown. This sample stems from a study of T cell responses to AZD1222 COVID-19 vaccine. Some clones are missing from TCRdb's copy, which holds only in-frame ones; the method was immunoSEQ multiplex PCR. Seen here are about 150,000 clones, around 90% observed once, and the top ten hold around 2.6%. Whole-study results and caveats: Spike regions recognized by vaccine-associated CD4 TCRs spanned the protein, led by 160-218 and 743-854.

Looked up from germline, CDR1 is SGDLS and CDR2 is YYNGEE. With 4 bases removed from V and 4 bases from J, the gap between germline ends came to 12 bases. The CDR3 runs 14 residues. The V call is TRBV9, the J call TRBJ1-5; D might be TRBD1 (6 bases). The sequencing here drew on peripheral blood, taken on day 0 of AZD1222 vaccination. This TCR derives from an adult in good health. The CDR3 protein is CASSQKGGNQPQHF. Written as DNA, the CDR3 is TGTGCCAGCAGCCAAAAGGGGGGAAATCAGCCCCAGCATTTT.